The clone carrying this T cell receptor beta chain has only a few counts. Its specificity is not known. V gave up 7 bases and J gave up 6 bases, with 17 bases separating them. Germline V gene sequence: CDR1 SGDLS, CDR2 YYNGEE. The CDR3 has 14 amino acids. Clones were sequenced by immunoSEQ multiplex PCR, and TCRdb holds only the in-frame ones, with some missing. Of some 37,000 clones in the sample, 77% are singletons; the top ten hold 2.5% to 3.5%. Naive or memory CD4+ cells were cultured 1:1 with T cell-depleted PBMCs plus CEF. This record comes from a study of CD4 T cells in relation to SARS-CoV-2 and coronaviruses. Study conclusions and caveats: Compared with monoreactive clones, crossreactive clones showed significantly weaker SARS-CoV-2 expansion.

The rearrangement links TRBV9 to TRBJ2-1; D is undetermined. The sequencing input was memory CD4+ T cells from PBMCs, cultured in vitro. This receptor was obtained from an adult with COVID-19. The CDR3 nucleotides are TGTGCCAGCGGACCTCTAGGCTCTGGCAATGAGCAGTTCTTC. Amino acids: CASGPLGSGNEQFF. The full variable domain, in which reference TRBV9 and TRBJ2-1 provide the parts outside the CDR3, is DSGVTQTPKHLITATGQRVTLRCSPRSGDLSVYWYQQSLDQGLQFLIQYYNGEERAKGNILERFSAQQFPDLHSELNLSSLELGDSALYFCASGPLGSGNEQFFGPGTRLTVL.